This TCR beta chain derives from a study of spatial heterogeneity in lung cancer. Study observations and caveats: Counts of expanded alpha and beta TCRs within tumors tracked the tumor nonsynonymous mutation count.

The sample holds many counts of this clonotype. Its antigen remains unknown. This beta chain was picked up by a library intended for alpha chains and is off target, so its count carries little meaning. V shed 10 bases and J shed 0 bases, with 13 bases lying between them. Germline assignment: CDR1 MNHEY and CDR2 SVGEGT. This CDR3 region has 14 residues. TCRdb processed the 5' RACE reads anew with MiXCR; each CDR3 protein has one entry. The sample comprises around 13,000 distinct CDR3 sequences, about 4.6% of which are singletons, and around 27% rests with the top ten. Time point meaning: sample taken at primary tumor resection.

This clonotype was sampled from a male donor with early-stage non-small cell lung cancer. The chain employs TRBV6-2 or TRBV6-3 and TRBJ1-5, with D uncertain. Sequenced here: lung tumor tissue, sampled at surgery. Written as DNA, the CDR3 is TGTGCCACCGGTCCGGGTTATAGCAATCAGCCCCAGCATTTT. This gives the protein CATGPGYSNQPQHF.